A single sample is the source of the 8 T cell receptor beta chains below, sequenced in a study of blood T cell repertoires in COVID-19. Data came from immunoSEQ multiplex PCR; TCRdb stores just in-frame clones and leaves some out. In the table there are under 200,000 clones, about 88% of which are singletons. The sample consisted of PBMCs or T cells enriched from blood (not recorded which). The receptors originated from a woman aged 18-29 years who had recovered from COVID-19.

CDR3 DNA sequence: TGTGCCAGCTCGGGACGGACTAGCGGGAGGTCCCACGAGCAGTACTTC. It is translated as CASSGRTSGRSHEQYF. V gene TRBV18 combines with J gene TRBJ2-7, with 14 bases matching TRBD2. CDR1 is KGHSH, CDR2 LQKENI, per germline. V shed 6 bases and J 5 bases; nucleotides not matched to a gene: 9. This CDR3 comprises 16 residues.

The chain links TRBV27 to TRBJ1-6; TRBD1 aligns across 12 bases. The CDR3 is 14 amino acids. With V trimmed by 0 bases and J by 16 bases, 4 bases remained unmatched. CDR1 MNHEY and CDR2 SMNVEV come from the germline V gene (reference sequence). The CDR3 loop reads CASSLSRDRGQLHF. The CDR3, as DNA: TGTGCCAGCAGTTTATCCCGGGACAGGGGGCAACTCCACTTT.

This chain connects TRBV27 to TRBJ2-1; a weak D match, TRBD2 (6 bases). The germline V and J ends were trimmed by 4 bases and 2 bases, with 9 bases remaining between them. This CDR3 has 14 amino acids. CDR1 MNHEY and CDR2 SMNVEV come from the germline V gene (reference sequence). The chain's CDR3 is CASSSSATYNEQFF. CDR3 sequence (DNA): TGTGCCAGCAGTTCTAGCGCAACCTACAATGAGCAGTTCTTC.

V is TRBV5-5 and J is TRBJ1-4; D call uncertain. Trimming left V 4 bases short and J 7 bases short, with 8 bases between. The V gene's germline CDR1 is SGHKS and CDR2 YYEKEE (reference sequence). This CDR3 region has 12 residues. The CDR3 is CASSPTSEKLFF. The CDR3, as DNA: TGTGCCAGCAGCCCAACGAGTGAAAAACTGTTTTTT.

The sample holds one count of this clone. The V call is TRBV5-1, the J call TRBJ2-3; TRBD2 agrees at 14 bases. This CDR3 is built from 15 residues. With V trimmed by 5 bases and J by 5 bases, 4 bases remained unmatched. CDR1 SGHRS and CDR2 YFSETQ come from the germline V gene. Here the CDR3 DNA reads TGCGCCAGCAGTAGACTAGCGGGAGGGCGAGATACGCAGTATTTT. Amino acids: CASSRLAGGRDTQYF.

The CDR3 is CASSPRSQGWDTQYF. The CDR3 nucleotides are TGTGCCAGCAGCCCCCGATCACAGGGTTGGGATACGCAGTATTTT. This chain uses TRBV9 with TRBJ2-3, with a possible D match to TRBD1 (6 bases). Germline V gene data show CDR1 as SGDLS and CDR2 as YYNGEE. This CDR3 comprises 15 residues. Trimming removed 4 bases from V and 6 bases from J, with 18 bases in between.

The CDR3: CASSLVLAGREGTDTQYF. CDR3 coding DNA: TGTGCCAGCAGCTTAGTTCTAGCGGGGCGGGAGGGCACAGATACGCAGTATTTT. The J gene is TRBJ2-3, the V gene TRBV7-8; 9 bases line up with TRBD2. The CDR3 is made up of 18 amino acids. The V and J ends lost 1 base and 1 base, in that order; junction bases with no gene match: 9. Germline V lookup: CDR1 SGHVS, CDR2 FQNEAQ.

This clone was picked up one time. V gene TRBV6-6 combines with J gene TRBJ1-2, with 11 bases identical to TRBD1. Unmatched junction bases numbered 11, after V lost 6 bases and J lost 8 bases. Germline V gene data show CDR1 as MNHNY and CDR2 as SVGAGI (reference sequence). The CDR3 is 15 amino acids. The DNA for the CDR3 is TGTGCCAGCAGCCTCCCGGGACAGGGGGAGTACGGCTACACCTTC. Amino acids: CASSLPGQGEYGYTF.